The table lists the clone carrying this T cell receptor beta chain with a few counts. What it recognizes is unknown. This specimen comes from a study of cytomegalovirus exposure and HLA in healthy donors. Regarding the study as a whole: Across donors, sequencing depth was assumed by presence/absence analyses to be roughly uniform.

The PCR used 60 Vbeta and 13 Jbeta primers. Generated by immunoSEQ multiplex PCR, the TCRdb table keeps only in-frame clones and is missing some. This sample yields about 160,000 clones, of which over 65% are seen a single time; about 7% belongs to the top ten. The trim removed 5 bases at V and 4 bases at J, leaving 1 base unmatched. Germline CDR1 MNHNS, CDR2 SASEGT. The CDR3 is made up of 12 amino acids. The J gene is TRBJ1-1, the V gene TRBV6-1, with 7 bases identical to TRBD1. The sequence came from a man in his forties in good health and CMV-seropositive. The specimen sequenced was PBMCs. The CDR3 here is CASSPGGTEAFF. The CDR3 bases are TGTGCCAGCAGTCCAGGGGGCACTGAAGCTTTCTTT.